Presented here are 25 T cell receptor beta chains from one specimen sequenced in a study of neurological immune-mediated disorders. TCRdb fed the 5' RACE reads into MiXCR, producing one record per CDR3 protein. This sample has about 46,000 distinct CDR3 sequences, with 4% to 5.5% found just once. The sample consisted of PBMCs. The source of these receptors is an older woman with multiple sclerosis.

This clonotype was observed at least ten times. The V call is TRBV28, the J call TRBJ2-7; possibly TRBD2 for D (6 bases). Germline lookup yields CDR1 MDHEN and CDR2 SYDVKM. Trimming removed 7 bases at V and 2 bases at J, with 18 bases between. The CDR3 length is 15 residues. CDR3: CASTHGGVDAYEQYF. CDR3 DNA: TGTGCCAGCACCCATGGCGGGGTAGACGCCTACGAGCAGTACTTC.

This clonotype was counted ten times or more. V is TRBV29-1 and J is TRBJ1-3, with unresolved D. Germline V gives CDR1 SQVTM, CDR2 ANQGSEA. The CDR3 has 14 residues. Trimming took 4 bases from V and 0 from J, leaving 10 bases between them. The CDR3, as DNA: TGCAGCGTTGGATACAGTGGCTCTGGAAACACCATATATTTT. Encoded protein: CSVGYSGSGNTIYF.

The sample holds many counts of this clonotype. The rearrangement joins TRBV7-9 to TRBJ1-2; 9 nucleotides agree with TRBD1. Germline values: CDR1 SEHNR, CDR2 FQNEAQ (reference sequence). The ends lost 7 bases at V and 3 bases at J; junction bases unmatched: 9. The CDR3 contains 15 residues. CDR3 region: CASIPGTGYHYGYTF. The CDR3 DNA reads TGTGCCAGCATTCCCGGGACAGGGTATCACTATGGCTACACCTTC.

This clonotype was recorded at least ten times. The chain has TRBV5-8 and TRBJ1-1; D not resolved. This CDR3 spans 12 amino acids. Germline CDR1 is SGHTS and CDR2 is YDEGEE. V dropped 0 bases and J dropped 4 bases, with 4 bases sitting between them. The CDR3 DNA reads TGTGCCAGCAGCTTGGATTTCACTGAAGCTTTCTTT. Translated: CASSLDFTEAFF.

In its sample, this clonotype was seen many times. This rearrangement joins TRBV7-8 to TRBJ1-2; TRBD1 might be the D (6 bases). Deletions cut 4 bases from V and 5 bases from J, with 14 bases between. Germline V CDR1 and CDR2: SGHVS, FQNEAQ. This CDR3 has 14 amino acids. The CDR3 DNA reads as TGTGCCAGCAGCTACGGACAGCAATCTTATGGCTACACCTTC. Translating it yields CASSYGQQSYGYTF.

The CDR3 DNA is TGCAGTGCTAGAGATCGGACTAGCGGGGCTCTTACGCAGTATTTT. Translation gives CSARDRTSGALTQYF. The V call is TRBV20-1, the J call TRBJ2-3, with TRBD2 identical over 12 bases. CDR1 and CDR2 from the germline V gene are DFQATT and SNEGSKA (reference sequence). J was trimmed by 8 bases and V by 0 bases; bases with no gene match: 6. CDR3 size: 15 residues.

This clonotype appeared a few times. The chain recombines TRBV20-1 with TRBJ2-3; 10 bases match TRBD2. The CDR3 runs to 14 residues. Germline CDR1 DFQATT, CDR2 SNEGSKA (reference sequence). The V segment lost 1 base and the J segment 5 bases; nucleotides outside the gene matches: 3. The CDR3: CSARASGRKDTQYF. CDR3 nucleotide sequence: TGCAGTGCTAGAGCTAGCGGGAGAAAAGATACGCAGTATTTT.

This clonotype was detected only a few times. The rearrangement links TRBV7-2 to TRBJ2-3, with a tentative D call TRBD2 (6 bases). This CDR3 spans 15 amino acids. CDR1 and CDR2 from the germline V gene are SGHTA and FQGNSA. V dropped 5 bases and J dropped 4 bases, with 16 bases sitting between them. The CDR3 bases are TGTGCCAGCAGCCATAAGTCGGGGGATGCAGATACGCAGTATTTT. Translated: CASSHKSGDADTQYF.

There are many counts of this clonotype. CDR3 protein: CASTLLGGTEAFF. CDR3 nucleotides: TGTGCCAGCACCCTCCTGGGTGGGACTGAAGCTTTCTTT. V is TRBV12-3 or TRBV12-4 and J is TRBJ1-1; the D is unclear. Trimming took off 7 bases at V and 5 bases at J, with 14 bases between the two ends. There are 13 residues in the CDR3.

There are many counts of this clonotype. This chain connects TRBV20-1 to TRBJ1-2; D may be TRBD1 (5 bases). V lost 6 bases and J 3 bases, leaving 14 bases between the germline ends. Germline V gene data show CDR1 as DFQATT and CDR2 as SNEGSKA (reference sequence). The CDR3 consists of 13 residues. CDR3 protein: CSAGRGEDYGYTF. The DNA for the CDR3 is TGCAGTGCCGGCCGGGGGGAGGACTATGGCTACACCTTC.

There are a few counts of this clonotype. J is TRBJ1-1 and V is TRBV27; 7 bases agree with TRBD1. The V segment lost 4 bases and the J segment 4 bases; nucleotides outside the gene matches: 6. CDR3 size: 14 residues. Germline V gene data show CDR1 as MNHEY and CDR2 as SMNVEV (reference sequence). This CDR3 is CASSSRPGGTEAFF. The CDR3 nucleotides are TGTGCCAGCAGTTCCCGCCCAGGGGGCACTGAAGCTTTCTTT.

The sample holds many counts of this clonotype. The genes are TRBV27 and TRBJ2-1; D is uncertain. V lost 5 bases to trimming and J lost 1 base, with 15 bases between them. In germline, CDR1 is MNHEY, CDR2 SMNVEV (reference sequence). The CDR3 sequence is 16 residues long. The CDR3 region has the DNA TGTGCCAGCAGTCCGCCTCGGTATCTGTCCTACAATGAGCAGTTCTTC. This translates into CASSPPRYLSYNEQFF.

The chain combines TRBV7-8 with TRBJ2-3; the D gene could be TRBD1 or TRBD2 (5 bases each). In germline, CDR1 is SGHVS, CDR2 FQNEAQ. The CDR3 loop spans 15 amino acids. V was cut by 1 base and J by 0 bases, with 8 bases left in between. CDR3 protein: CASSLGRDSTDTQYF. DNA for the CDR3: TGTGCCAGCAGCTTAGGCCGGGACAGCACAGATACGCAGTATTTT. Full variable domain (remainder filled in from reference TRBV7-8 and TRBJ2-3): GAGVSQSPRYKVAKRGQDVALRCDPISGHVSLFWYQQALGQGPEFLTYFQNEAQLDKSGLPSDRFFAERPEGSVSTLKIQRTQQEDSAVYLCASSLGRDSTDTQYFGPGTRLTVL.

The rearrangement links TRBV9 to TRBJ2-1; weak D call: TRBD1 (5 bases). CDR3 length: 16 amino acids. Germline assignment: CDR1 SGDLS and CDR2 YYNGEE. V lost 0 bases and J lost 0, with 10 bases in between. The CDR3: CASSVALQGSYNEQFF. The CDR3 coding sequence is TGTGCCAGCAGCGTAGCACTTCAGGGCTCCTACAATGAGCAGTTCTTC.

In its sample, this clonotype was seen many times. The J gene is TRBJ2-1, the V gene TRBV5-1; 7 bases fit TRBD2. CDR3 size: 14 residues. The trim removed 4 bases at V and 8 bases at J, leaving 9 bases unmatched. Germline V gives CDR1 SGHRS, CDR2 YFSETQ. The CDR3 nucleotides are TGCGCCAGCAGCCGTACTACTAGCGCCCATGAGCAGTTCTTC. It codes for CASSRTTSAHEQFF.

This rearrangement joins TRBV29-1 to TRBJ1-4, with 7 bases lining up with TRBD1. Trimming took 4 bases from V and 13 from J; bases not matched to a gene: 6. CDR3 length: 11 residues. Germline-derived CDR1 and CDR2 are SQVTM and ANQGSEA. The CDR3 nucleotides read TGCAGCGTTGCCGACAGGGAGGGACTGTTTTTT. It yields the protein CSVADREGLFF.

The rearrangement uses TRBV10-2 and TRBJ1-5; TRBD1 might be the D (5 bases). Germline V lookup: CDR1 WSHSY, CDR2 SAAADI. The V end was cut by 6 bases, the J end by 7 bases, with 22 bases between. The CDR3 spans 16 residues. The chain's CDR3 is CASSPTGTAEGQPQHF. The CDR3 DNA reads TGCGCCAGCAGCCCAACCGGGACGGCTGAGGGACAGCCCCAGCATTTT.

The chain combines TRBV12-3 or TRBV12-4 with TRBJ1-1; the D is unclear. CDR3 length equals 12 residues. Trimming took off 1 base at V and 5 bases at J, with 5 bases between the two ends. This CDR3 is CASSLVGTEAFF. The CDR3 coding sequence is TGTGCCAGCAGTTTAGTGGGGACTGAAGCTTTCTTT.

This clonotype was seen many times. V usage is TRBV9 and J usage is TRBJ1-4; 11 bases map to TRBD1. Germline V gene sequence: CDR1 SGDLS, CDR2 YYNGEE. J was trimmed by 8 bases and V by 4 bases; bases with no gene match: 4. This CDR3 has 14 residues. The CDR3 protein is CASSFGQGAEKLFF. Written as DNA, the CDR3 is TGTGCCAGCAGCTTCGGACAGGGGGCGGAAAAACTGTTTTTT.

This clonotype was recorded at least ten times. The V and J genes are TRBV29-1 and TRBJ2-1; 9 bases are a match to TRBD2. Per the germline V gene, CDR1 is SQVTM and CDR2 is ANQGSEA. The CDR3 is 16 residues long. The J segment lost 7 bases and the V segment lost 2 bases, leaving 12 bases of the junction unmatched. CDR3 nucleotide sequence: TGCAGCGTTGAAAGATCAGGGGCGGGAGGGGGAAATGAGCAGTTCTTC. It encodes CSVERSGAGGGNEQFF.

This clonotype was seen ten or more times. A read error may produce the germline difference seen at one junction end. The chain joins TRBV5-1 to TRBJ1-1; no clear D. This CDR3 is 14 amino acids long. Germline V lookup: CDR1 SGHRS, CDR2 YFSETQ. CDR3 sequence (DNA): TGCGCCAGCAGTTTGGGTGTGATGAACACTGAAGCTTTCTTT. Translation gives CASSLGVMNTEAFF.

The table lists this clonotype with many counts. The chain combines TRBV7-8 with TRBJ2-1; D remains ambiguous. The V end lost 5 bases, the J end lost 1 base, and 12 bases lay between the germline ends. Germline CDR1 is SGHVS and CDR2 is FQNEAQ. The CDR3 is made up of 15 amino acids. The CDR3: CASSPRAESYNEQFF. The CDR3 DNA reads as TGTGCCAGCAGCCCCCGGGCAGAATCCTACAATGAGCAGTTCTTC.

This clonotype was found many times. The chain employs TRBV20-1 and TRBJ2-7; TRBD2 agrees at 13 bases. The CDR3 sequence is 13 residues long. CDR1 is DFQATT, CDR2 SNEGSKA, per germline (reference sequence). The V segment lost 4 bases and the J segment 7 bases; nucleotides outside the gene matches: 4. CDR3 bases: TGCAGTGCTACTGGACTAGCGGGGGTTGAGCAGTACTTC. Translation: CSATGLAGVEQYF.

This chain's CDR3 is CASSRDTAREQYV. The DNA of the CDR3 is TGTGCCAGCAGCCGGGACACCGCAAGAGAGCAGTACGTC. The chain carries TRBV6-2 or TRBV6-3 and TRBJ2-7, with D possibly matching TRBD1 (6 bases). This CDR3 contains 13 residues. The germline V gene has CDR1 MNHEY and CDR2 SVGEGT. Trimming removed 6 bases at V and 7 bases at J, with 16 bases between.

This clonotype was observed many times. CDR3 in amino acids: CASSQTGLLTGELFF. The CDR3 bases are TGTGCCAGCAGTCAGACAGGGCTTCTGACCGGGGAGCTGTTTTTT. V and J are TRBV6-2 or TRBV6-3 and TRBJ2-2; 7 bases map to TRBD1. CDR1 MNHEY and CDR2 SVGEGT come from the germline V gene. This CDR3 comprises 15 residues. Germline trimming cut 5 bases from V and 5 bases from J; bases unmatched to any gene: 8.